Given below is one TCR beta chain in context. As originally analysed: The assay estimated nucleated cells by amplifying reference gene primers. Measured with immunoSEQ multiplex PCR; TCRdb has only the in-frame clones, and not every one. That table gives V, J and clone size, and the DNA gave D and trimming. The sample has over 100,000 clones, around 84% seen once. The data were obtained in a study of blood T cell repertoires in COVID-19. Turning to the study itself: From T cells, B-cell-depleted T cells, or PBMCs came the material, which was cDNA or gDNA.

V shed 1 base and J shed 4 bases, with 7 bases lying between them. This CDR3 is built from 13 residues. Germline V gene lookup returns CDR1 SGHNT and CDR2 YENEEA. The V gene is TRBV11-3, the J gene TRBJ1-2; unclear D gene. Sample: peripheral blood. The TCR originated in a man aged 55-75 years with acute or convalescent COVID-19. CDR3 DNA: TGTGCCAGCAGCTTAGGAGGGCCCTATGGCTACACCTTC. The encoded protein is CASSLGGPYGYTF. The variable domain in full, completed from reference TRBV11-3 and TRBJ1-2, reads EAGVVQSPRYKIIEKKQPVAFWCNPISGHNTLYWYLQNLGQGPELLIRYENEEAVDDSQLPKDRFSAERLKGVDSTLKIQPAELGDSAVYLCASSLGGPYGYTFGSGTRLTVV.